This T cell receptor (beta chain) was sequenced in a study of blood T cell repertoires in COVID-19. Assay used: immunoSEQ multiplex PCR; TCRdb lists only in-frame clones, some missing. The profile shows 90,000 or so clones, approximately 70% of them singletons. With regard to this clone: One junction end disagrees with the germline gene, perhaps due to a read error.

This sequence originates from a woman in her sixties or seventies in a cohort sampled during active or convalescent COVID-19. Sequenced material: peripheral blood.

The CDR3, as DNA: TGTGCCAGCAGCCACCCTGTGGGGCCAAGGCACTTC. This gives the protein CASSHPVGPRHF. The genes are TRBV3-1 (or the pseudogene TRBV3-2) and TRBJ2-5; tentative D call: TRBD1 (5 bases). CDR1 is LGHDT, CDR2 YNNKEL, per germline (reference sequence). The CDR3 is 12 residues long.